Here is one T cell receptor beta chain with its context. What it recognizes is unknown. Donors were nominally healthy when sampled, though unrecorded immune exposures were likely. PCR employed 60 Vbeta and 13 Jbeta primers. The repertoire was sequenced with immunoSEQ multiplex PCR; TCRdb's copy has only in-frame clones and lacks some. The data show over 150,000 clones, roughly 70% seen once. These data are taken from a study of cytomegalovirus exposure and HLA in healthy donors. Study-wide findings and caveats: Most TCR beta V segments were productive about 90% or about 30% of the time in an earlier analysis. A further, later analysis showed that HLA-associated TCR beta chains (compared with equally common others) were more clonally expanded. CMV serostatus was the only recorded immune exposure for donors.

The germline V gene has CDR1 SGHRS and CDR2 YFSETQ. The V end lost 0 bases, the J end lost 7 bases, and 10 bases lay between the germline ends. CDR3 size: 13 residues. The sample taken for sequencing was PBMCs. The TCR sequence derives from a woman aged 45-59 years in good health and CMV-seropositive. The gene calls are TRBV5-1 and TRBJ2-5; a weak D match, TRBD1 (5 bases). The CDR3 DNA reads as TGCGCCAGCAGCTTGGAGGTTAGGGGGACCCAGTACTTC. It translates to CASSLEVRGTQYF.